One sample yielded the 11 T cell receptor beta chains listed below, sequenced in a study of T cells after yellow fever vaccination. Each CDR3 protein is one row after TCRdb ran MiXCR on the 5' RACE reads. The table has some 300,000 distinct CDR3 sequences, around 10% seen once. Here the sequenced sample was CD4+ T cells sorted from PBMCs, taken 5 days after the yellow fever booster vaccination. These receptor sequences come from a man younger than 35 who received the YFV17D yellow fever vaccine.

The CDR3 DNA reads as TGTGCCAGCAGCGTAGAGGCAGGGTCGGATGGCTACACCTTC. It translates to CASSVEAGSDGYTF. The chain carries TRBV7-9 and TRBJ1-2; weak D call: TRBD1 (5 bases). The CDR3 is 14 residues long. The germline CDR1 and CDR2 sequences are SEHNR and FQNEAQ (reference sequence). V was pared by 5 bases and J by 6 bases, with 16 bases between. Combining the CDR3 with reference TRBV7-9 and TRBJ1-2 gives the whole variable domain DTGVSQNPRHKITKRGQNVTFRCDPISEHNRLYWYRQTLGQGPEFLTYFQNEAQLEKSRLLSDRFSAERPKGSFSTLEIQRTEQGDSAMYLCASSVEAGSDGYTFGSGTRLTVV.

The rearrangement uses TRBV6-5 and TRBJ2-3, with D possibly being TRBD2 (5 bases). There are 15 residues in the CDR3. Germline CDR1 and CDR2: MNHEY and SVGAGI. The ends were cut back, 0 bases at V and 3 bases at J, with 10 bases in the middle. The CDR3 nucleotides are TGTGCCAGCAGTTACTCCCCGGGATTTACAGATACGCAGTATTTT. The encoded protein is CASSYSPGFTDTQYF.

This clonotype appeared a few times. The gene calls are TRBV4-1 and TRBJ2-3; D unclear. Germline lookup yields CDR1 MGHRA and CDR2 YSYEKL. Deletions cut 3 bases from V and 4 bases from J, with 11 bases between. CDR3 length equals 14 residues. DNA for the CDR3: TGCGCCAGCAGCCATGCGAACGACCCAGATACGCAGTATTTT. Encoded protein: CASSHANDPDTQYF.

This clonotype was counted only a few times. The chain links TRBV12-3 or TRBV12-4 to TRBJ1-1; D gene ambiguous. CDR3 length: 13 amino acids. V dropped 1 base and J dropped 10 bases, with 13 bases sitting between them. The CDR3 DNA sequence: TGTGCCAGCAGTTTAGAGGGTTTATTGGTAGCTTTCTTT. It encodes CASSLEGLLVAFF.

This clonotype appeared a few times. The rearrangement uses TRBV12-3 or TRBV12-4 and TRBJ2-3; perhaps TRBD2 as D (5 bases). The CDR3 runs 12 residues. V lost 10 bases and J lost 2, with 10 bases in between. The CDR3 DNA reads TGTGCCATCTCCGGGGACACAGATACGCAGTATTTT. Translating it yields CAISGDTDTQYF.

The CDR3 nucleotides read TGCAGTGTTAGGAGGGGGGCTGGAAACACCATATATTTT. Translated, it gives CSVRRGAGNTIYF. The chain has TRBV20-1 and TRBJ1-3, with D perhaps TRBD1 (6 bases). CDR3 length equals 13 residues. The germline V gene has CDR1 DFQATT and CDR2 SNEGSKA (reference sequence). Trimming removed 7 bases from V and 2 bases from J, with 12 bases in between.

The V call is TRBV29-1, the J call TRBJ2-5; D might be TRBD2 (7 bases). Germline lookup yields CDR1 SQVTM and CDR2 ANQGSEA. Trimming took off 5 bases at V and 1 base at J, with 14 bases between the two ends. The CDR3 loop spans 14 amino acids. The CDR3 is CSVQGGGIQETQYF. Here the CDR3 DNA reads TGCAGCGTTCAGGGAGGGGGGATCCAAGAGACCCAGTACTTC.

The table lists this clonotype with a few counts. The chain uses TRBV4-2 and TRBJ1-1; the match to TRBD1 covers 8 bases. V lost 4 bases to trimming and J lost 1 base; unmatched junction nucleotides: 8. CDR3 length: 16 amino acids. CDR1 and CDR2 from the germline V gene are LGHNA and YNFKEQ. For the CDR3, the DNA is TGTGCCAGCAGCCGTCCCGGGACAGGATCGAACACTGAAGCTTTCTTT. This sequence encodes CASSRPGTGSNTEAFF.

This clonotype was found a few times. The chain combines TRBV20-1 with TRBJ1-2; D not resolved. Per germline, CDR1 DFQATT and CDR2 SNEGSKA (reference sequence). Trimming cost V 1 base and J 5 bases, with 14 bases left between them. CDR3 length: 14 residues. CDR3 nucleotide sequence: TGCAGTGCTAGAGCCGGAGTGATATCATATGGCTACACCTTC. Amino acid sequence: CSARAGVISYGYTF.

This clonotype was counted many times. This chain links TRBV5-4 with TRBJ2-1; 12 bases map to TRBD2. V shed 6 bases and J 7 bases; nucleotides not matched to a gene: 11. The germline V gene encodes CDR1 SGHNT and CDR2 YYREEE (reference sequence). This CDR3 has 16 residues. The CDR3 nucleotides are TGTGCCAGCAATAGGATACTAGCGGGGGGCCTAAATGAGCAGTTCTTC. Residues: CASNRILAGGLNEQFF.

The chain's CDR3 is CASSLNGYYGYTF. The CDR3 DNA follows: TGCGCCAGCAGCTTGAACGGTTACTATGGCTACACCTTC. This chain connects TRBV5-1 to TRBJ1-2; D is ambiguous. The V and J ends lost 1 base and 3 bases respectively, with 7 bases between them. This CDR3 has 13 amino acids. Per the germline V gene, CDR1 is SGHRS and CDR2 is YFSETQ.